The rows below give T cell receptor beta chains drawn from one sample of a study of brain T cells in children with intractable seizures. TCRdb's copy holds only in-frame clones and misses some; the assay was immunoSEQ multiplex PCR. Of about 80,000 clones in the sample, under 95% were seen once. The sample was peripheral blood, taken at surgery. These receptors all stem from a girl under 10 years old with Rasmussen encephalitis and intractable seizures. Both conserved end residues are part of each CDR3. D genes are given only for firm matches. Only part of the rows carry a size: once, few, many, or a class if the clone is expanded.

j_call | v_call | d_call | clone_size | cdr3_aa | cdr3_nt
TRBJ1-1 | TRBV30 | TRBD1 | NA | CAWSRSQGAGTEAFF | TGTGCCTGGAGTAGATCGCAGGGGGCGGGTACTGAAGCTTTCTTT
TRBJ2-7 | TRBV7-9 | TRBD2 | NA | CASSSLAGGPGRLEQYF | TGTGCCAGCAGTTCTCTAGCGGGGGGGCCCGGACGTCTAGAGCAGTACTTC
TRBJ2-3 | TRBV27 | NA | NA | CASGPRHTQYF | TGTGCCAGCGGCCCCCGGCATACGCAGTATTTT
TRBJ2-4 | TRBV2 | NA | NA | CASSEGGTGYF | TGTGCCAGCAGTGAAGGGGGTACCGGGTACTTC
TRBJ1-4 | TRBV11-2 | NA | NA | CASSPLGDGEEKLFF | TGTGCCAGCAGCCCCCTGGGGGACGGTGAAGAAAAACTGTTTTTT
TRBJ2-3 | TRBV2 | TRBD1 | NA | CARELAGGYTDTQYF | TGTGCCAGAGAACTGGCAGGGGGTTACACAGATACGCAGTATTTT
TRBJ1-1 | TRBV7-9 | NA | NA | CASSYAGGTEAFF | TGTGCCAGCAGCTACGCGGGGGGTACTGAAGCTTTCTTT
TRBJ2-1 | TRBV9 | TRBD2 | NA | CASSVFGLELGGQFF | TGTGCCAGCAGCGTATTCGGACTAGAGTTGGGGGGGCAGTTCTTC
TRBJ1-6 | TRBV5-6 | TRBD1 | NA | CASSLAIGTGHSPLHF | TGTGCCAGCAGCTTGGCCATCGGGACAGGGCATTCACCCCTCCACTTT
TRBJ1-5 | TRBV6-5 | NA | NA | CASSRTVNQPQHF | TGTGCCAGCTCTCGGACGGTTAATCAGCCCCAGCATTTT
TRBJ2-1 | TRBV7-7 | TRBD2 | NA | CASSATGGVNNEQFF | TGTGCTAGCAGCGCAACCGGGGGGGTTAACAATGAGCAGTTCTTC
TRBJ2-1 | TRBV6-5 | NA | NA | CASRGGGSYNEQFF | TGTGCCAGCAGAGGGGGTGGGTCCTACAATGAGCAGTTCTTC
TRBJ1-1 | TRBV6-5 | NA | NA | CASSLLTSTEAFF | TGTGCCAGCAGCCTACTTACCAGCACTGAAGCTTTCTTT
TRBJ1-4 | TRBV5-1 | NA | NA | CASSLVGEKLFF | TGCGCCAGCAGCTTGGTGGGCGAAAAACTGTTTTTT
TRBJ2-2 | TRBV15 | NA | NA | CATSGPRLANTGELFF | TGTGCCACCAGCGGCCCGCGACTGGCGAACACCGGGGAGCTGTTTTTT
TRBJ2-7 | TRBV30 | TRBD2 | NA | CAWSVAGTSGSEQYF | TGTGCCTGGAGTGTAGCTGGGACTAGCGGGAGCGAGCAGTACTTC
TRBJ2-6 | TRBV18 | NA | NA | CASSPRETEISGANVLTF | TGTGCCAGCTCACCACGTGAGACGGAGATCTCTGGGGCCAACGTCCTGACTTTC
TRBJ2-2 | TRBV10-2 | NA | NA | CATGNSAVSGELFF | TGCGCCACCGGTAATAGCGCGGTGTCCGGGGAGCTGTTTTTT
TRBJ1-3 | TRBV23-1 | NA | NA | CASSPGNTIYF | TGCGCCAGCTCCCCCGGAAACACCATATATTTT
TRBJ2-2 | TRBV6-4 | TRBD1 | NA | CASSTGQGAGELFF | TGTGCCAGCAGTACGGGACAGGGGGCCGGGGAGCTGTTTTTT
TRBJ2-7 | TRBV5-5 | NA | NA | CASSLGRTSYEQYF | TGTGCCAGCAGCTTGGGTCGGACAAGCTACGAGCAGTACTTC
TRBJ1-5 | TRBV12-3/TRBV12-4 | NA | NA | CASSLSLNQPQHF | TGTGCCAGCAGTTTATCCCTTAATCAGCCCCAGCATTTT
TRBJ2-5 | TRBV7-8 | NA | NA | CASSSPGKETQYF | TGTGCCAGCAGCTCGCCGGGCAAAGAGACCCAGTACTTC
TRBJ2-6 | TRBV19 | TRBD2 | NA | CASSPSWASGRAGANVLTF | TGTGCCAGTAGCCCTTCTTGGGCTAGCGGGAGGGCTGGGGCCAACGTCCTGACTTTC
TRBJ1-6 | TRBV11-2 | NA | NA | CASSLEGPLASPLHF | TGTGCCAGCAGCTTGGAAGGACCCCTAGCTTCACCCCTCCACTTT
TRBJ2-3 | TRBV5-1 | NA | NA | CASSLAFGAGDTQYF | TGCGCCAGCAGCTTGGCCTTCGGTGCGGGAGATACGCAGTATTTT
TRBJ1-3 | TRBV6-5 | NA | few | CASSIIVGNTIYF | TGTGCCAGCAGTATTATCGTAGGAAACACCATATATTTT
TRBJ2-1 | TRBV28 | NA | NA | CASSLYNEQFF | TGTGCCAGCAGTTTGTACAATGAGCAGTTCTTC
TRBJ2-2 | TRBV3-1/TRBV3-2 | NA | NA | CASSLSAGELFF | TGTGCCAGCAGCCTATCGGCCGGGGAGCTGTTTTTT
TRBJ1-6 | TRBV19 | NA | NA | CASSPGGGSPLHF | TGTGCCAGTAGCCCCGGCGGCGGTTCACCCCTCCACTTT
TRBJ1-1 | TRBV3-1/TRBV3-2 | NA | NA | CASSHEGRGGTEAFF | TGTGCCAGCAGCCATGAAGGCAGGGGAGGGACTGAAGCTTTCTTT
TRBJ2-1 | TRBV4-2 | NA | NA | CASSQDQTSEQFF | TGTGCCAGCAGCCAAGACCAGACCTCTGAGCAGTTCTTC
TRBJ1-2 | TRBV6-5 | NA | NA | CASSYTASGSYGYTF | TGTGCCAGCAGTTACACCGCCTCGGGGTCCTATGGCTACACCTTC
TRBJ2-3 | TRBV2 | NA | NA | CASKRPGPSTDTQYF | TGTGCCAGCAAGAGGCCGGGACCTAGCACAGATACGCAGTATTTT
TRBJ2-2 | TRBV11-2 | NA | NA | CASSLDGTGELFF | TGTGCCAGCAGCTTAGACGGCACCGGGGAGCTGTTTTTT
TRBJ2-1 | TRBV5-1 | TRBD2 | NA | CASSSELRLAGFIDEQFF | TGCGCCAGCAGCTCCGAGCTTCGACTAGCGGGATTCATCGATGAGCAGTTCTTC